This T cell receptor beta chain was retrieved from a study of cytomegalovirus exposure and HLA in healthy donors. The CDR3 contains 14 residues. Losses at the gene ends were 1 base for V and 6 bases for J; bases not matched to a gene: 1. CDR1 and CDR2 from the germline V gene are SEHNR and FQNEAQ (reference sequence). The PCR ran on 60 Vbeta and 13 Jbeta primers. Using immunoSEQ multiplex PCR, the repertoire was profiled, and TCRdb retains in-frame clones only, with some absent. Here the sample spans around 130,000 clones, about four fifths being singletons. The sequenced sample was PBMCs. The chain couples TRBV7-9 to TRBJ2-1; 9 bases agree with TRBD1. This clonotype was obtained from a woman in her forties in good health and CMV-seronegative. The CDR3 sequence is CASSLGDRANEQFF. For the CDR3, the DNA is TGTGCCAGCAGCTTAGGGGACAGGGCCAATGAGCAGTTCTTC.